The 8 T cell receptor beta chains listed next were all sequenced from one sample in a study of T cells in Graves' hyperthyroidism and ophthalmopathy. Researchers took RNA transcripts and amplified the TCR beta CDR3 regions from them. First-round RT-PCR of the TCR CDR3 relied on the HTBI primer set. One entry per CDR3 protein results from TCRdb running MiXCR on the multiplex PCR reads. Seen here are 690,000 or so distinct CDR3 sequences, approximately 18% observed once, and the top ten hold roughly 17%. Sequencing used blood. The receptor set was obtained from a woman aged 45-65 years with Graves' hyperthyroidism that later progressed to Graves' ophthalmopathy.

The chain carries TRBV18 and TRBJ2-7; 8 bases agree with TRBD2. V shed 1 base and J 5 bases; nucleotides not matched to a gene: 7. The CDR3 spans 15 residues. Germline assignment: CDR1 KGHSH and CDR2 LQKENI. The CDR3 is CASSPRDREGNEQYF. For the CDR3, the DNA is TGTGCCAGCTCACCACGGGACCGGGAGGGCAACGAGCAGTACTTC.

The CDR3 reads CASSFEQGSTYEQYF. The CDR3 DNA is TGCGCCAGCAGCTTTGAACAGGGGTCAACCTACGAGCAGTACTTC. The V and J genes are TRBV5-1 and TRBJ2-7, with 7 nucleotides matching TRBD1. This CDR3 is 15 amino acids long. After removal of 2 bases from V and 2 bases from J, the junction contained 7 bases not matched to a gene. Germline-derived CDR1 and CDR2 are SGHRS and YFSETQ.

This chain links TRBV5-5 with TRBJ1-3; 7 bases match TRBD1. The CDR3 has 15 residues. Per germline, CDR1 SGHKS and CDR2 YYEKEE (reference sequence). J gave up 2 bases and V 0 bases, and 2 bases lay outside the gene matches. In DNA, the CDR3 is TGTGCCAGCAGCTTGGGGGACAGTCCTGGAAACACCATATATTTT. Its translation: CASSLGDSPGNTIYF. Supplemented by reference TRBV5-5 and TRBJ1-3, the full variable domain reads DAGVTQSPTHLIKTRGQQVTLRCSPISGHKSVSWYQQVLGQGPQFIFQYYEKEERGRGNFPDRFSARQFPNYSSELNVNALLLGDSALYLCASSLGDSPGNTIYFGEGSWLTVV.

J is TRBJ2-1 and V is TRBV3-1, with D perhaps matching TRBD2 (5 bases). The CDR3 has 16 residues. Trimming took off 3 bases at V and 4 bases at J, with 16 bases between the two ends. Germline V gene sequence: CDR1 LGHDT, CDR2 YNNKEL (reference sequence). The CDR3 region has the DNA TGTGCCAGCAGCCACCTCCTAGCCCCTTCTTACAATGAGCAGTTCTTC. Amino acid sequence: CASSHLLAPSYNEQFF.

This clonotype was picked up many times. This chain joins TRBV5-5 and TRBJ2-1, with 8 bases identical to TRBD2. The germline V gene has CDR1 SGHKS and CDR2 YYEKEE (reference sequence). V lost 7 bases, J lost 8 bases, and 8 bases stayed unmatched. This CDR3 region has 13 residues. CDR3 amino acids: CASCLRGGDEQFF. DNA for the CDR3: TGTGCCAGCTGCCTTCGGGGGGGCGATGAGCAGTTCTTC.

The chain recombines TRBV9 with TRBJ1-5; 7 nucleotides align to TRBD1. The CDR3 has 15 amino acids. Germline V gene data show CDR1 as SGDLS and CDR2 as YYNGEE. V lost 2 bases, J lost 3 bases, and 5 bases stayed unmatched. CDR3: CASSVDRADNQPQHF. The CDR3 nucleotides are TGTGCCAGCAGCGTCGACAGGGCCGACAATCAGCCCCAGCATTTT.

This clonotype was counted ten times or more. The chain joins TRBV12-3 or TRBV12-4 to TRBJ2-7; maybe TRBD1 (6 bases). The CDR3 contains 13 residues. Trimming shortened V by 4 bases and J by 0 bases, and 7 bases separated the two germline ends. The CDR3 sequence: CASSWTASYEQYF. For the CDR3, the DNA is TGTGCCAGCAGTTGGACAGCCTCCTACGAGCAGTACTTC.

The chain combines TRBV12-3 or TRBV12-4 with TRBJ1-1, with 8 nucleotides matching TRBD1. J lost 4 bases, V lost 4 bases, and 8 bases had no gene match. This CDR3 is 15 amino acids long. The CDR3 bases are TGTGCCAGCAGTTCTTCAGGGGGCGGTTTCACTGAAGCTTTCTTT. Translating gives CASSSSGGGFTEAFF.